This is a list of T cell receptor beta chains from one sample in a study of a mutant IDH1 vaccine in newly diagnosed glioma. These receptors have no known antigen. Profiling relied on immunoSEQ multiplex PCR, and the TCRdb table lists in-frame clones only, not all of them. This table has roughly 69,000 clones, around nine tenths appearing once. The sequencing used PBMCs, collected from a glioma patient whose treatment included an IDH1 peptide vaccine. These receptors were obtained from a man in his thirties or forties with glioma. CDR3s include the opening cysteine and the closing phenylalanine or tryptophan. Fields, in order: CDR3 length, V gene, D gene, clone size, J gene, CDR3 DNA, CDR3 protein. D genes are given only for firm matches. For some rows the clone size is stated as once, few or many, or as a class when expanded; others skip it.

len: 16; v_gene: TRBV27; d_gene: .; abundance: .; j_gene: TRBJ2-2; CDR3nt: TGTGCCAGCACCTGGGGATCAGGGGAGGACGCCGGGGAGCTGTTTTTT; CDR3aa: CASTWGSGEDAGELFF
len: 17; v_gene: TRBV21-1; d_gene: .; abundance: .; j_gene: TRBJ1-5; CDR3nt: TGTGCCAGCAGCAAAGGGGGGTTGGGGGCTGGCAATCAGCCCCAGCATTTT; CDR3aa: CASSKGGLGAGNQPQHF
len: 15; v_gene: TRBV7-9; d_gene: TRBD1; abundance: .; j_gene: TRBJ2-1; CDR3nt: TGTGCCAGCAGCCTTCGACAGGGTTCCTACAATGAGCAGTTCTTC; CDR3aa: CASSLRQGSYNEQFF
len: 16; v_gene: TRBV28; d_gene: .; abundance: .; j_gene: TRBJ1-5; CDR3nt: TGTGCCAGCAGTCTTTACAGGGTGAAGAGCAATCAGCCCCAGCATTTT; CDR3aa: CASSLYRVKSNQPQHF
len: 16; v_gene: TRBV9; d_gene: TRBD1; abundance: .; j_gene: TRBJ2-2; CDR3nt: TGTGCCAGCAGCGTAGCGGGGACAGGGCGAACCGGGGAGCTGTTTTTT; CDR3aa: CASSVAGTGRTGELFF
len: 13; v_gene: TRBV9; d_gene: .; abundance: .; j_gene: TRBJ2-1; CDR3nt: TGTGCCAGCAGCGTAGGGACAGCTAATGAGCAGTTCTTC; CDR3aa: CASSVGTANEQFF
len: 14; v_gene: TRBV11-1; d_gene: TRBD2; abundance: .; j_gene: TRBJ2-4; CDR3nt: TGTGCCAGCAGCTTAACAGCGGGAACTGACATTCAGTACTTC; CDR3aa: CASSLTAGTDIQYF
len: 13; v_gene: TRBV5-1; d_gene: TRBD1; abundance: .; j_gene: TRBJ2-2; CDR3nt: TGCGCCAGCAGCTACAGGGGCGGCGGGGAGCTGTTTTTT; CDR3aa: CASSYRGGGELFF
len: 11; v_gene: TRBV2; d_gene: TRBD1; abundance: .; j_gene: TRBJ1-2; CDR3nt: TGTGCCAGCAGTGGGACAGGGGACTACACCTTC; CDR3aa: CASSGTGDYTF
len: 12; v_gene: TRBV7-6; d_gene: .; abundance: .; j_gene: TRBJ2-1; CDR3nt: TGTGCCAGCAGCTTAGGTGGGGGTGAGCAGTTCTTC; CDR3aa: CASSLGGGEQFF
len: 15; v_gene: TRBV7-9; d_gene: TRBD1; abundance: .; j_gene: TRBJ2-3; CDR3nt: TGTGCCAGCAGCAAAAGGAAGGGGGCAACAGATACGCAGTATTTT; CDR3aa: CASSKRKGATDTQYF
len: 13; v_gene: TRBV27; d_gene: .; abundance: .; j_gene: TRBJ1-1; CDR3nt: TGTGCCAGCAGTTTTGGGCTACTAGCTGAAGCTTTCTTT; CDR3aa: CASSFGLLAEAFF
len: 14; v_gene: TRBV6-1; d_gene: TRBD1; abundance: .; j_gene: TRBJ1-1; CDR3nt: TGTGCCAGCAACCAACAGGGGGCCGGAACTGAAGCTTTCTTT; CDR3aa: CASNQQGAGTEAFF
len: 14; v_gene: TRBV28; d_gene: .; abundance: .; j_gene: TRBJ1-1; CDR3nt: TGTGCCAGCAGCCCTTCAACAGGGCCCACTGAAGCTTTCTTT; CDR3aa: CASSPSTGPTEAFF
len: 12; v_gene: TRBV28; d_gene: .; abundance: .; j_gene: TRBJ1-2; CDR3nt: TGTGCCAGCGGGAGGCCGCTCTATGGCTACACCTTC; CDR3aa: CASGRPLYGYTF
len: 14; v_gene: TRBV5-4; d_gene: .; abundance: .; j_gene: TRBJ1-6; CDR3nt: TGTGCCAGCAGCAAGGGGTCTAATAATTCACCCCTCCACTTT; CDR3aa: CASSKGSNNSPLHF
len: 16; v_gene: TRBV28; d_gene: .; abundance: once; j_gene: TRBJ1-5; CDR3nt: TGTGCCAGCAGTCCAACGACAGGAAGTATATATCAGCCCCAGCATTTT; CDR3aa: CASSPTTGSIYQPQHF
len: 12; v_gene: TRBV7-2; d_gene: .; abundance: .; j_gene: TRBJ2-4; CDR3nt: TGTGCCAGCAGCTTGACCAAAAACATTCAGTACTTC; CDR3aa: CASSLTKNIQYF
len: 14; v_gene: TRBV27; d_gene: .; abundance: few; j_gene: TRBJ1-5; CDR3nt: TGTGCCAGCAGCCCTATAGTTGGCAATCAGCCCCAGCATTTT; CDR3aa: CASSPIVGNQPQHF
len: 13; v_gene: TRBV29-1; d_gene: .; abundance: .; j_gene: TRBJ1-2; CDR3nt: TGCAGCGTTGTATTTTTGGGTACTTATGGCTACACCTTC; CDR3aa: CSVVFLGTYGYTF
len: 14; v_gene: TRBV6-5; d_gene: .; abundance: .; j_gene: TRBJ1-1; CDR3nt: TGTGCCAGCAGCCCCCCCAGGGAGAACACTGAAGCTTTCTTT; CDR3aa: CASSPPRENTEAFF
len: 17; v_gene: TRBV5-3; d_gene: TRBD2; abundance: .; j_gene: TRBJ2-2; CDR3nt: TGTGCCAGAAGCTTGCGGACTAGCGTGTCCTTAGGCGGGGAGCTGTTTTTT; CDR3aa: CARSLRTSVSLGGELFF
len: 15; v_gene: TRBV7-2; d_gene: .; abundance: .; j_gene: TRBJ1-2; CDR3nt: TGTGCCAGCAGCTTACGATCTTGGGGCCCCTATGGCTACACCTTC; CDR3aa: CASSLRSWGPYGYTF
len: 12; v_gene: TRBV6-6; d_gene: .; abundance: .; j_gene: TRBJ2-3; CDR3nt: TGTGCCAGCAGTTCCGAAACAGATACGCAGTATTTT; CDR3aa: CASSSETDTQYF
len: 14; v_gene: TRBV27; d_gene: TRBD1; abundance: .; j_gene: TRBJ2-3; CDR3nt: TGTGCCAGCAGTTTCGACAGGGGACGTGATACGCAGTATTTT; CDR3aa: CASSFDRGRDTQYF
len: 14; v_gene: TRBV27; d_gene: .; abundance: once; j_gene: TRBJ2-7; CDR3nt: TGTGCCAGCAGTTTATTAGAGGGGACCTACGAGCAGTACTTC; CDR3aa: CASSLLEGTYEQYF
len: 11; v_gene: TRBV18; d_gene: .; abundance: once; j_gene: TRBJ2-7; CDR3nt: TGTGCCAGCTCACCGGGTTTCGAGCAGTACTTC; CDR3aa: CASSPGFEQYF
len: 18; v_gene: TRBV5-1; d_gene: .; abundance: .; j_gene: TRBJ1-6; CDR3nt: TGCGCCAGCAGCCCCCGTCGGGGAAGGGCCCAGGAGAATTCACCCCTCCACTTT; CDR3aa: CASSPRRGRAQENSPLHF
len: 13; v_gene: TRBV30; d_gene: .; abundance: .; j_gene: TRBJ1-5; CDR3nt: TGTGCCGGGGGCGGATCGGGAAGTCAGCCCCAGCATTTT; CDR3aa: CAGGGSGSQPQHF
len: 16; v_gene: TRBV11-2; d_gene: TRBD1; abundance: .; j_gene: TRBJ2-7; CDR3nt: TGTGCCAGCAGCTTAGATCTGGGGACAGGGAGCTACGAGCAGTACTTC; CDR3aa: CASSLDLGTGSYEQYF
len: 16; v_gene: TRBV5-1; d_gene: TRBD1; abundance: .; j_gene: TRBJ1-2; CDR3nt: TGCGCCAGCAGCGACAACCGGGACAGGGTCAACTATGGCTACACCTTC; CDR3aa: CASSDNRDRVNYGYTF
len: 15; v_gene: TRBV18; d_gene: TRBD2; abundance: .; j_gene: TRBJ2-1; CDR3nt: TGTGCCAGCTCATCGGCCCCTAGCGGGGACAATGAGCAGTTCTTC; CDR3aa: CASSSAPSGDNEQFF
len: 14; v_gene: TRBV6-6; d_gene: .; abundance: .; j_gene: TRBJ1-6; CDR3nt: TGTGCCAGCAGTTACAGGGGCGAAAATTCACCCCTCCACTTT; CDR3aa: CASSYRGENSPLHF
len: 16; v_gene: TRBV5-1; d_gene: TRBD1; abundance: few; j_gene: TRBJ2-7; CDR3nt: TGCGCCAGCAGCAACACGGGACAGGCCGACCGGGGAGAGCAGTACTTC; CDR3aa: CASSNTGQADRGEQYF
len: 12; v_gene: TRBV29-1; d_gene: TRBD2; abundance: .; j_gene: TRBJ2-7; CDR3nt: TGCAGCGTTGTAGGACTAGCCCACGAGCAGTACTTC; CDR3aa: CSVVGLAHEQYF
len: 14; v_gene: TRBV14; d_gene: TRBD1; abundance: .; j_gene: TRBJ2-7; CDR3nt: TGTGCCAGCAGCCCGGACAGGGGGCCTTACGAGCAGTACTTC; CDR3aa: CASSPDRGPYEQYF
len: 14; v_gene: TRBV5-8; d_gene: TRBD1; abundance: .; j_gene: TRBJ2-7; CDR3nt: TGTGCCAGCAGCCCCAGACAGGGCCCCTACGAGCAGTACTTC; CDR3aa: CASSPRQGPYEQYF
len: 14; v_gene: TRBV5-1; d_gene: TRBD1; abundance: .; j_gene: TRBJ1-1; CDR3nt: TGCGCCAGCAGCAAGATCACAGGGGGCACTGAAGCTTTCTTT; CDR3aa: CASSKITGGTEAFF